This entry lists 3 T cell receptor beta chains sequenced from one sample in a study of T-cell reconstitution after alpha-beta-depleted transplantation in children. Library preparation (for TCRbeta) was performed with unique molecular identifiers. From the PCR reads, TCRdb called clonotypes with MiXCR, one entry per CDR3 protein. The sample shows approximately 200,000 distinct CDR3 sequences, less than 15% of them seen only once. This specimen was PBMCs from the stem cell graft donor, taken from the stem cell graft. These receptors were obtained from a human donor who donated a stem cell graft to a child with acute lymphoblastic leukemia.

V and J are TRBV9 and TRBJ2-1; tentatively, D is TRBD1 or TRBD2 (5 bases each). The CDR3 totals 12 residues. Germline V gene sequence: CDR1 SGDLS, CDR2 YYNGEE. Trimming cost V 5 bases and J 10 bases, with 13 bases left between them. DNA of the CDR3: TGTGCCAGCAGTTCCGGGGCAGGGGAGCAGTTCTTC. This sequence encodes CASSSGAGEQFF.

Turning to this clonotype: This clone may be a read error of a much larger clone one base away. This CDR3 fails to terminate in the conserved phenylalanine or tryptophan, so it likely reflects a read error. The chain recombines TRBV28 with TRBJ1-2; 7 bases align to TRBD1. CDR3 size: 12 residues. CDR1 and CDR2 (germline): MDHEN, SYDVKM. The trim removed 5 bases at V and 11 bases at J, leaving 8 bases unmatched. The CDR3 DNA reads TGTGCCAGCAGTCATAATGGGGACAGTTACACCTTG. Translated, it gives CASSHNGDSYTL.

This clonotype was detected many times. The rearrangement joins TRBV5-1 to TRBJ2-7; a weak D match, TRBD2 (7 bases). The germline V and J ends were trimmed by 0 bases and 3 bases, with 19 bases remaining between them. The CDR3 runs 17 residues. Germline lookup yields CDR1 SGHRS and CDR2 YFSETQ. CDR3 DNA: TGCGCCAGCAGCTTGGGAGGGGGGGCGGCTTCCTACTACGAGCAGTACTTC. Its translation is CASSLGGGAASYYEQYF.